This entry concerns a single T cell receptor (beta chain). The sample originates from a study of OX40 agonist ivuxolimab in advanced cancers. The overall study: Over 30% of patients had received prior checkpoint inhibitor therapy.

This CDR3 has 16 residues. Trimming took 4 bases from V and 7 from J; bases not matched to a gene: 9. CDR1 and CDR2 (germline): SGHRS, YFSETQ. Data came from immunoSEQ multiplex PCR; TCRdb stores just in-frame clones and leaves some out. The repertoire holds approximately 80,000 clones, with roughly nine tenths as singletons. The TCR sequence derives from an adult with an advanced solid tumor such as melanoma, head and neck, liver or kidney cancer. The specimen comprised CD4+ or CD8+ T cells sorted from blood, sampled in a trial of the OX40 agonist ivuxolimab. J is TRBJ2-1 and V is TRBV5-1; TRBD1 matches at 12 bases. The CDR3 sequence: CASSPQGQGAGNEQFF. The CDR3 bases are TGCGCCAGCAGCCCCCAGGGACAGGGGGCTGGTAATGAGCAGTTCTTC.